These 13 T cell receptor beta chains were all obtained from the same sample, sequenced in a study of cytomegalovirus exposure and HLA in healthy donors. The data were produced by immunoSEQ multiplex PCR, yet TCRdb's version contains in-frame clones alone and is incomplete. Of roughly 67,000 clones listed, about 91% were seen once; the top ten hold just over 3%. Sequenced input: PBMCs. The receptors come from a young man in good health and CMV-seronegative.

V gene TRBV6-4 combines with J gene TRBJ2-3, with 9 bases aligning to TRBD2. The V gene's germline CDR1 is MRHNA and CDR2 SNTAGT. Trimming at V came to 5 bases and at J to 4 bases, leaving 7 bases not matched to a gene. CDR3 length: 15 residues. The CDR3 is CASSPAGGAADTQYF. The CDR3 region has the DNA TGTGCCAGCAGTCCAGCGGGAGGAGCGGCAGATACGCAGTATTTT.

CDR3 in amino acids: CASSLLQNEQYF. In DNA form, the CDR3 reads TGTGCCAGCAGCTTACTTCAGAACGAGCAGTACTTC. The J gene is TRBJ2-7, the V gene TRBV7-9, with unresolved D. Germline V gene sequence: CDR1 SEHNR, CDR2 FQNEAQ (reference sequence). This CDR3 spans 12 amino acids. Trimming removed 2 bases at V and 5 bases at J, with 7 bases between.

This clone appeared once. This chain joins TRBV5-4 and TRBJ2-5; 11 nucleotides align to TRBD2. This CDR3 is 16 amino acids long. Trimming cost V 3 bases and J 4 bases; bases outside gene matches: 8. Looked up from germline, CDR1 is SGHNT and CDR2 is YYREEE (reference sequence). Written as DNA, the CDR3 is TGTGCCAGCAGCTCATTAGCGGGAGGGCCGGGAGAGACCCAGTACTTC. Encoded protein: CASSSLAGGPGETQYF.

This chain's CDR3 is CASSLWTEGTYEQYF. The DNA of the CDR3 is TGTGCCAGCAGTTTATGGACAGAAGGGACCTACGAGCAGTACTTC. The rearrangement joins TRBV27 to TRBJ2-7; TRBD1 is a possible D gene (6 bases). Per germline, CDR1 MNHEY and CDR2 SMNVEV (reference sequence). The CDR3 covers 15 residues. The V end lost 1 base, the J end lost 2 bases, and 12 bases lay between the germline ends.

The chain is built from TRBV18 and TRBJ1-1; possible D gene TRBD1, 5 bases. CDR1 KGHSH and CDR2 LQKENI come from the germline V gene. The CDR3 consists of 17 residues. V was trimmed by 4 bases and J by 1 base, leaving 19 bases between them. CDR3 loop: CASSRFSFGGGNTEAFF. The DNA of the CDR3 is TGTGCCAGCTCACGGTTCTCCTTTGGGGGGGGGAACACTGAAGCTTTCTTT.

This clone was recorded a few times. The chain uses TRBV4-3 and TRBJ2-2; D call uncertain. Trimming took 0 bases from V and 6 from J, leaving 8 bases between them. Germline V CDR1 and CDR2: LGHNA, YSLEER. The length of the CDR3 is 14 residues. The CDR3 reads CASSQDRSAGELFF. For the CDR3, the DNA is TGCGCCAGCAGCCAAGATAGGAGCGCCGGGGAGCTGTTTTTT.

The chain links TRBV7-2 to TRBJ2-2; 12 positions match TRBD2. The trim removed 3 bases at V and 0 bases at J, leaving 2 bases unmatched. CDR1 SGHTA and CDR2 FQGNSA come from the germline V gene. The CDR3 has 17 residues. Here the CDR3 reads CASSLGLAGANTGELFF. The CDR3 DNA sequence: TGTGCCAGCAGCTTGGGACTAGCGGGCGCGAACACCGGGGAGCTGTTTTTT.

The genes are TRBV11-2 and TRBJ2-5; 9 bases fit TRBD1. CDR1 is SGHAT, CDR2 FQNNGV, per germline. Trimming at V came to 3 bases and at J to 4 bases, leaving 3 bases not matched to a gene. The CDR3 contains 14 residues. As DNA, the CDR3 is TGTGCCAGCAGCTTCGACAGGGGGTTAGAGACCCAGTACTTC. The encoded protein is CASSFDRGLETQYF.

The chain joins TRBV15 to TRBJ2-1, with D tentatively TRBD1 (6 bases). Trimming shortened V by 5 bases and J by 7 bases, and 18 bases separated the two germline ends. The CDR3 is 15 residues long. Germline V gene data show CDR1 as LNHNV and CDR2 as YYDKDF (reference sequence). The CDR3 DNA follows: TGTGCCACCAGCTGGGGGCAGGGGACGTCAAATGAGCAGTTCTTC. Protein: CATSWGQGTSNEQFF.

The CDR3 loop reads CASRSRIRARNTIYF. CDR3 sequence (DNA): TGCGCCAGCAGAAGTCGGATCAGGGCCCGAAACACCATATATTTT. The chain couples TRBV23-1 to TRBJ1-3; weak D call: TRBD1 (5 bases). TRBV23-1 is treated as an ORF (open reading frame) with a function not yet certain. The CDR3 runs to 15 residues. V was shortened by 6 bases and J by 5 bases, with 17 bases between the two germline ends.

The rearrangement joins TRBV19 to TRBJ1-1; D gene unclear. V was clipped by 1 base and J by 11 bases, with 11 bases between them. The CDR3 length is 12 residues. Per the germline V gene, CDR1 is LNHDA and CDR2 is SQIVND (reference sequence). CDR3: CASSIGGVVAFF. The CDR3 coding sequence is TGTGCCAGTAGTATAGGCGGGGTCGTTGCTTTCTTT.

The V and J genes are TRBV5-6 and TRBJ2-7; perhaps TRBD2 as D (6 bases). Trimming removed 0 bases at V and 2 bases at J, with 9 bases between. CDR3 length: 14 amino acids. Per germline, CDR1 SGHDT and CDR2 YYEEEE. For the CDR3, the DNA is TGTGCCAGCAGCTTGGAACTAGCCCCCTACGAGCAGTACTTC. It is translated as CASSLELAPYEQYF.

V and J are TRBV6-5 and TRBJ1-1; D call uncertain. Trimming stripped 5 bases from V and 1 base from J, with 8 bases between. CDR3 length: 13 amino acids. CDR1 and CDR2 from the germline V gene are MNHEY and SVGAGI. The DNA of the CDR3 is TGTGCCAGCAGTCGACTCAGGAACACTGAAGCTTTCTTT. It translates to CASSRLRNTEAFF.